This T cell receptor beta chain emerged from a study of identifying expanded T cells in peripheral blood. This clone was observed a single time. Sequenced by immunoSEQ multiplex PCR; TCRdb stores in-frame clones only, minus some. The sample contains some 96,000 clones, approximately 89% of which appear only once. J was trimmed by 8 bases and V by 1 base; bases with no gene match: 4. Per germline, CDR1 GTSNPN and CDR2 SVGIG (reference sequence). CDR3 size: 13 residues. Collection occurred without any documented infections or immune events in donors. V usage is TRBV30 and J usage is TRBJ2-1; 8 nucleotides match TRBD2. The sequence derives from a person aged 18-70 years in good health. Sequenced: blood. The CDR3 sequence: CAWSGGTRYEQFF. The DNA of the CDR3 is TGTGCCTGGAGTGGCGGGACTAGATATGAGCAGTTCTTC. Drawing the rest from reference TRBV30 and TRBJ2-1, the complete variable domain is SQTIHQWPATLVQPVGSPLSLECTVEGTSNPNLYWYRQAAGRGLQLLFYSVGIGQISSEVPQNLSASRPQDRQFILSSKKLLLSDSGFYLCAWSGGTRYEQFFGPGTRLTVL.